This TCR beta chain came from a study of cytomegalovirus exposure and HLA in healthy donors. Study in general: A subsequent analysis stated that the 120 validation repertoires were run on the same platform as the roughly 670 first-cohort repertoires.

The CDR3 has 15 amino acids. After removal of 2 bases from V and 6 bases from J, the junction contained 8 bases not matched to a gene. Per germline, CDR1 KGHSH and CDR2 LQKENI. Study conclusions and caveats: The listing of 160 or so TCR beta chains classed them as cytomegalovirus-associated. A few CMV-associated chains proved CMV antigen-specific in vitro.

Generated by immunoSEQ multiplex PCR, the TCRdb table keeps only in-frame clones and is missing some. The table records some 86,000 clones, approximately 93% of them present only once. Comments on this clone: The target antigen is unknown.

The clonotype originates from a woman aged 25 to 39 in good health and CMV-seronegative. The V call is TRBV18, the J call TRBJ2-7, with 9 bases aligning to TRBD2. The sequenced sample was PBMCs. CDR3 region: CASSPGGGASGEQYF. The CDR3 DNA reads as TGTGCCAGCTCACCAGGCGGGGGGGCCTCGGGCGAGCAGTACTTC.